This T cell receptor (beta chain) emerged from a study of blood T cell repertoires in COVID-19. Whole-study context: COVID-19 samples from acute and convalescent phases originated in the United States, Italy and Spain. The cDNA or gDNA used as material had been derived from T cells, B-cell-depleted T cells, or PBMCs.

Original analysis: Cell counts per sample came from amplifying reference gene primers. TCRdb keeps only in-frame clones here, not all; method: immunoSEQ multiplex PCR. D and trimming come from the DNA, and the V and J calls and clone size come from that table. The repertoire consists of some 93,000 clones, with over 75% occurring once and the leading ten covering under 4.5%. From germline, CDR1 is DFQATT and CDR2 SNEGSKA (reference sequence). The CDR3 is 11 residues long. Trimming stripped 6 bases from V and 6 bases from J, with 11 bases between. This receptor was taken from a man aged 55 to 70 with acute or convalescent COVID-19. The chain carries TRBV20-1 and TRBJ2-5; TRBD1 is a possible D gene (6 bases). Source material: peripheral blood. DNA of the CDR3: TGCAGTGCGTACAGGGAAAAGACCCAGTACTTC. Encoded protein: CSAYREKTQYF.